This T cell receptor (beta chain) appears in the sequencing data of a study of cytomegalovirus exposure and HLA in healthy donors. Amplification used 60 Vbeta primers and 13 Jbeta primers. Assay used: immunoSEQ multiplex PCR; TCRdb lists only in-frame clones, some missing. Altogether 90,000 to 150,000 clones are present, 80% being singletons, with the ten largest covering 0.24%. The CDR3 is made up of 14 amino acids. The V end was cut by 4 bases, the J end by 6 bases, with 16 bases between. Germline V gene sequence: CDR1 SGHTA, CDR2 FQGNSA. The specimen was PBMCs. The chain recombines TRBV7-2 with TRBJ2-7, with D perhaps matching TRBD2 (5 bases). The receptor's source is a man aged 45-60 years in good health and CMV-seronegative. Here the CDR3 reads CASSSENRGGEQYF. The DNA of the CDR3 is TGTGCCAGCAGCTCCGAGAATCGGGGTGGCGAGCAGTACTTC. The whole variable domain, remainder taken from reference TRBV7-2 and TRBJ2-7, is GAGVSQSPSNKVTEKGKDVELRCDPISGHTALYWYRQSLGQGLEFLIYFQGNSAPDKSGLPSDRFSAERTGGSVSTLTIQRTQQEDSAVYLCASSSENRGGEQYFGPGTRLTVT.